The rows below give T cell receptor beta chains drawn from one sample of a study of T-cell reconstitution after alpha-beta-depleted transplantation in children. TCRdb reprocessed the PCR reads via MiXCR and lists one record per CDR3 protein. Of about 300,000 distinct CDR3 sequences listed, nearly 8% are singletons. Here the sequenced sample was peripheral blood, taken 360 days after TCRalphabeta/CD19-depleted stem cell transplant. The source of these receptors is a female patient aged 2-9 years who had a stem cell transplant for Fanconi anemia, so the T cells may come from the graft donor. Each CDR3 is given with its conserved first and last residue. A D gene is named only where the DNA matches it firmly. Clone size, where shown, is once, few, many, or a class for clones that have expanded.

clone_size	j_call	d_call	v_call	cdr3_length	cdr3_aa	cdr3_nt
-	TRBJ2-1	TRBD2	TRBV3-1	19	CASSHHLGLAGGQRNEQFF	TGTGCCAGCAGCCACCATTTGGGACTAGCGGGGGGGCAACGCAATGAGCAGTTCTTC
many	TRBJ2-5	TRBD2	TRBV20-1	13	CSAIRGGLETQYF	TGCAGTGCTATCCGGGGGGGCCTTGAGACCCAGTACTTC
many	TRBJ1-5	TRBD1	TRBV4-3	15	CASSQESGGWQPQHF	TGCGCCAGCAGCCAAGAGTCAGGGGGCTGGCAGCCCCAGCATTTT
-	TRBJ2-1	-	TRBV5-1	18	CASSLTPPTSLLYNEQFF	TGCGCCAGCAGCTTGACCCCACCGACCTCACTCCTGTACAATGAGCAGTTCTTC
few	TRBJ1-1	-	TRBV6-6	12	CASEVGNTEAFF	TGTGCCAGCGAAGTGGGGAACACTGAAGCTTTCTTT
few	TRBJ2-1	TRBD2	TRBV12-3/TRBV12-4	16	CASSFGTSGYYNEQFF	TGTGCCAGCAGTTTTGGGACTAGCGGGTATTACAATGAGCAGTTCTTC
-	TRBJ1-1	-	TRBV11-2	15	CASSLNRPRNTEAFF	TGTGCCAGCAGCTTAAACAGGCCGAGGAACACTGAAGCTTTCTTT
once	TRBJ2-7	-	TRBV11-3	15	CASSLQGADSYEQYF	TGTGCCAGCAGCTTACAGGGTGCGGACTCCTACGAGCAGTACTTC
few	TRBJ2-5	-	TRBV10-1	20	CASSEPSSPQMNRGAETQYF	TGCGCCAGCAGTGAACCATCATCACCACAAATGAATCGGGGGGCAGAGACCCAGTACTTC
many	TRBJ2-7	TRBD1	TRBV4-3	15	CASSQVVGQGYEQYF	TGCGCCAGCAGCCAAGTAGTGGGACAGGGCTACGAGCAGTACTTC
many	TRBJ1-3	-	TRBV5-5	15	CASANGRSSGNTIYF	TGTGCCAGTGCAAACGGACGGAGCTCTGGAAACACCATATATTTT
many	TRBJ2-1	-	TRBV29-1	11	CSVEIYNEQFF	TGCAGCGTTGAAATTTACAATGAGCAGTTCTTC
few	TRBJ2-3	TRBD2	TRBV5-1	16	CASSLFTGGRGDTQYF	TGCGCCAGCAGCTTGTTCACGGGGGGAAGGGGAGATACGCAGTATTTT
many	TRBJ2-1	-	TRBV21-1	16	CASSKCVLSSYNEQFF	TGTGCCAGCAGCAAATGTGTCCTCAGCTCCTACAATGAGCAGTTCTTC
few	TRBJ2-1	TRBD2	TRBV9	19	CASSPRVPSGGPPYNEQFF	TGTGCCAGCAGCCCTCGGGTCCCTAGCGGGGGTCCGCCCTACAATGAGCAGTTCTTC
-	TRBJ2-5	-	TRBV5-4	14	CASSLPGGEETQYF	TGTGCCAGCAGCCTACCAGGGGGGGAAGAGACCCAGTACTTC
few	TRBJ1-1	-	TRBV20-1	11	CSAGRQPEAFF	TGCAGTGCTGGACGACAGCCTGAAGCTTTCTTT
many	TRBJ1-1	-	TRBV5-1	14	CASSSSAVNTEAFF	TGCGCCAGCAGCTCGTCGGCGGTGAACACTGAAGCTTTCTTT
-	TRBJ2-3	TRBD2	TRBV11-2	18	CASRSTSGGGKSTDTQYF	TGTGCCAGCAGGTCGACTAGCGGGGGGGGGAAAAGCACAGATACGCAGTATTTT
many	TRBJ1-5	TRBD1	TRBV20-1	14	CSARDHRGPQPQHF	TGCAGTGCTAGAGATCACAGGGGACCTCAGCCCCAGCATTTT
many	TRBJ2-7	TRBD2	TRBV7-2	16	CASSSFSGGASYEQYF	TGTGCCAGCAGCTCATTTAGCGGGGGGGCCTCCTACGAGCAGTACTTC
many	TRBJ2-1	TRBD2	TRBV7-9	14	CASNLGGSNNEQFF	TGTGCCAGCAATCTAGGCGGGAGTAACAATGAGCAGTTCTTC
many	TRBJ1-1	-	TRBV6-1	15	CASSEVDRVGKGAFF	TGTGCCAGCAGTGAAGTGGATCGGGTCGGTAAGGGAGCTTTCTTT
many	TRBJ1-1	-	TRBV12-3/TRBV12-4	12	CASSLAETEAFF	TGTGCCAGCAGTTTAGCAGAAACTGAAGCTTTCTTT
many	TRBJ2-7	-	TRBV29-1	13	CSAITGISYEQYF	TGCAGCGCCATAACAGGGATCTCCTACGAGCAGTACTTC
many	TRBJ1-5	-	TRBV5-6	16	CASSLWQGEGGQPQHF	TGTGCCAGCAGCTTGTGGCAGGGAGAGGGTGGGCAGCCCCAGCATTTT
few	TRBJ1-1	TRBD1	TRBV4-3	14	CASSQRQGAAEAFF	TGCGCCAGCAGCCAACGACAGGGGGCCGCTGAAGCTTTCTTT
few	TRBJ2-2	TRBD2	TRBV27	17	CASTAYVIGGESGELFF	TGTGCCAGCACCGCTTACGTGATTGGGGGGGAGTCCGGGGAGCTGTTTTTT
many	TRBJ1-2	-	TRBV7-2	12	CASSLLSAGYTF	TGTGCCAGCAGCTTGTTGTCTGCGGGCTACACCTTC
few	TRBJ1-2	-	TRBV12-3/TRBV12-4	13	CASSFDGLGGYTF	TGTGCCAGCAGTTTTGACGGCTTGGGTGGCTACACCTTC
-	TRBJ2-5	TRBD1	TRBV9	15	CASSVRGGQGETQYF	TGTGCCAGCAGCGTTAGAGGGGGCCAGGGAGAGACCCAGTACTTC
few	TRBJ2-6	-	TRBV15	16	CATRTTSGAGANVLTF	TGTGCCACTCGCACCACCTCAGGGGCTGGGGCCAACGTCCTGACTTTC
few	TRBJ1-5	-	TRBV18	12	CASSHSDQPQHF	TGTGCCAGCTCACATAGTGATCAGCCCCAGCATTTT
many	TRBJ1-2	-	TRBV12-3/TRBV12-4	12	CASSLADYGYTF	TGTGCCAGCAGTTTAGCCGACTATGGCTACACCTTC
few	TRBJ1-6	TRBD1	TRBV27	15	CASSSVQGAWSPLHF	TGTGCCAGCAGTTCGGTACAGGGGGCATGGTCACCCCTCCACTTT
-	TRBJ1-1	-	TRBV20-1	15	CSARDLGGAKTEAFF	TGCAGTGCTAGAGATTTGGGGGGGGCGAAGACTGAAGCTTTCTTT
-	TRBJ2-2	TRBD2	TRBV5-4	15	CASSTGTSEPGELFF	TGTGCCAGCAGCACCGGGACTAGCGAGCCCGGGGAGCTGTTTTTT
many	TRBJ2-3	TRBD2	TRBV20-1	15	CSACGLATSTDTQYF	TGCAGTGCTTGTGGACTAGCAACTAGCACAGATACGCAGTATTTT
few	TRBJ1-2	TRBD1	TRBV20-1	13	CSASRGTGLAYTF	TGCAGTGCTAGCCGCGGGACAGGGTTGGCTTACACCTTC
many	TRBJ2-7	TRBD2	TRBV4-1	15	CASSQEPLAEVEQYF	TGCGCCAGCAGCCAAGAACCTCTAGCGGAGGTGGAGCAGTACTTC
many	TRBJ2-2	TRBD2	TRBV4-2	16	CASSQEAGANTGELFF	TGTGCCAGCAGCCAAGAAGCGGGGGCGAACACCGGGGAGCTGTTTTTT
many	TRBJ2-1	-	TRBV4-2	16	CASSQEGGGFYNEQFF	TGTGCCAGCAGCCAAGAAGGTGGGGGCTTCTACAATGAGCAGTTCTTC
many	TRBJ2-2	TRBD1	TRBV5-1	15	CASSFGQGGTGELFF	TGCGCCAGCAGCTTCGGACAGGGCGGTACCGGGGAGCTGTTTTTT
few	TRBJ1-6	-	TRBV9	16	CASSADMSSYNSPLHF	TGTGCCAGCAGCGCAGACATGAGCTCCTATAATTCACCCCTCCACTTT
many	TRBJ2-3	-	TRBV7-9	15	CASSDVAVSTDTQYF	TGTGCCAGCAGTGACGTAGCGGTGAGCACAGATACGCAGTATTTT
-	TRBJ2-3	-	TRBV11-2	14	CASSWVGPTDTQYF	TGTGCCAGCAGCTGGGTTGGCCCCACAGATACGCAGTATTTT
many	TRBJ2-5	TRBD2	TRBV12-3/TRBV12-4	18	CASSSTPRLAGESGTQYF	TGTGCCAGCAGCTCAACCCCCCGACTAGCGGGAGAATCGGGGACCCAGTACTTC
many	TRBJ2-2	TRBD2	TRBV12-3/TRBV12-4	17	CASSLTSGGDNTGELFF	TGTGCCAGCAGTTTAACTAGCGGGGGCGACAACACCGGGGAGCTGTTTTTT